This T cell receptor beta chain emerged from a study of CD8+CD57+ T cells in acquired aplastic anemia. Study-wide context: Roughly 3.2 ug was the average amount of DNA from sorted CD4+ and CD8+ cells. Among healthy donors, CD4+ cells averaged approximately 11 million reads.

With regard to this clonotype: The junction departs from the called germline gene at one end, perhaps through a read error.

This CDR3 comprises 16 residues. Germline CDR1 reads GTSNPN; CDR2 reads SVGIG (reference sequence). Genomic DNA provided the template from which TCR beta VDJ and CDR3 profiles were obtained. TCRdb itself ran the reads through MiXCR, one entry per CDR3 protein. The table records 130,000 or so distinct CDR3 sequences, less than 45% of them present only once. The sample was sorted CD4+, CD8+, or CD8+CD57+ T cells (not recorded which) from PBMCs. The V and J genes are TRBV30 and TRBJ1-4; 9 bases fit TRBD1. The receptor's source is a human donor in good health, serving as a control. In DNA, the CDR3 is TGTGCCTGGCGTGTCCAGCGACAGGGGGTCTGGGAAAAACTGTTTTTT. Its protein product is CAWRVQRQGVWEKLFF. Variable domain in full (rest from reference TRBV30 and TRBJ1-4): SQTIHQWPATLVQPVGSPLSLECTVEGTSNPNLYWYRQAAGRGLQLLFYSVGIGQISSEVPQNLSASRPQDRQFILSSKKLLLSDSGFYLCAWRVQRQGVWEKLFFGSGTQLSVL.